This TCR beta chain was identified in a study of technical replicates of blood from a few donors. CDR3 length: 13 residues. Germline V CDR1 and CDR2: SGHTA, FQGNSA. V was shortened by 1 base and J by 4 bases, with 7 bases between the two germline ends. Generated by immunoSEQ multiplex PCR, the TCRdb table keeps only in-frame clones and is missing some. The sample holds roughly 60,000 clones; roughly 95% are singletons and the top ten take 2.5% to 3.5%. The chain carries TRBV7-2 and TRBJ1-2, with D hard to call. Material for sequencing was PBMCs. The receptor was derived from a human donor in good health. Some clones in this sample may be carry-over from other donors' samples. DNA for the CDR3: TGTGCCAGCAGCTTAGATACAGCCTATGGCTACACCTTC. This gives the protein CASSLDTAYGYTF. Combining the CDR3 with reference TRBV7-2 and TRBJ1-2 gives the whole variable domain GAGVSQSPSNKVTEKGKDVELRCDPISGHTALYWYRQSLGQGLEFLIYFQGNSAPDKSGLPSDRFSAERTGGSVSTLTIQRTQQEDSAVYLCASSLDTAYGYTFGSGTRLTVV.